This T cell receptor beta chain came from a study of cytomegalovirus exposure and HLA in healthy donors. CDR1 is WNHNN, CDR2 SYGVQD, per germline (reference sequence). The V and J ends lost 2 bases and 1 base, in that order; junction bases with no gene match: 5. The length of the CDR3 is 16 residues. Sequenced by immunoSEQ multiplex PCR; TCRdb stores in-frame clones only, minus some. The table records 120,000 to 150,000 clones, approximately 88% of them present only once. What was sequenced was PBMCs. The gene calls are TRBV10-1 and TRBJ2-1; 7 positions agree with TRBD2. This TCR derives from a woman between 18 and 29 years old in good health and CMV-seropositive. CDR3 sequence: CASSENGLGSYNEQFF. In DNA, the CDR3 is TGCGCCAGCAGTGAGAACGGACTAGGATCCTACAATGAGCAGTTCTTC.